This T cell receptor (beta chain) is from a study of shared clonotypes between healthy human individuals. Background on the study: CD8 memory received one plate per donor, CD8 naive two, CD4 memory three and CD4 naive three.

The CDR3 is 12 residues long. V was shortened by 6 bases and J by 2 bases, with 6 bases between the two germline ends. CDR1 is SNHLY and CDR2 is FYNNEI in the germline V gene. For this clone: The antigen remains unidentified.

The naive CD8 population came from CD45RO-negative cells selected for CCR7, without terminally differentiated effector memory CD45RA+ cells. Regarding the study as a whole: Unshared clonotypes carried lower generation probabilities than those common to all four donors.

A deep-level run was used for the assay. Several immunoSEQ plates received, in even portions, the genomic DNA of each subset. Assay: immunoSEQ multiplex PCR; the TCRdb copy retains only in-frame clones and omits some. Of approximately 740,000 clones listed, nearly 95% were seen once; the top ten hold under 30%. Sequenced: naive CD8+ T cells sorted from blood. The chain joins TRBV2 to TRBJ2-3, with unresolved D. This clonotype was obtained from a man under 40 in good health. The CDR3 spells CASRGFTDTQYF. The CDR3 bases are TGTGCCAGCAGAGGTTTCACAGATACGCAGTATTTT.